A single sample gave rise to the 16 T cell receptor beta chains below, sequenced in a study of shared clonotypes between healthy human individuals (TCRdb year 2020). CD8 naive samples were CD45RO-negative cells positively selected for CCR7, giving a CD45RA+CCR7+ population that excluded TemRA cells. The library was prepared using the immunoSEQ multiplex PCR assay. TCRdb re-hosts the immuneACCESS table, in-frame sequences only. Its copies lack some clones; in the studies checked, an unresolved V gene accounts for under half of them, and the cause for the rest is not known. The table for this sample lists some 580,000 clones; roughly 98% of them were counted only once. In total, the top ten clones hold 0.3% of the sample. The sequencing sample was made of naive CD8+ T cells sorted from blood. This sample's cell subset or site label indicates: CD45RA+CCR7+. The receptors stem from a man aged 25-45 years in good health.

This chain joins TRBV11-3 and TRBJ2-1, with 7 positions matching TRBD1. This CDR3 has 15 amino acids. Germline values: CDR1 SGHNT, CDR2 YENEEA. Trimming took 4 bases from V and 4 from J; bases not matched to a gene: 7. CDR3 DNA sequence: TGTGCCAGCAGCTCCCGGGACAGCTTATACAATGAGCAGTTCTTC. Its protein is CASSSRDSLYNEQFF.

The chain links TRBV5-1 to TRBJ1-3; unclear D gene. CDR3 length: 14 amino acids. Trimming removed 4 bases at V and 3 bases at J, with 11 bases between. CDR1 and CDR2 from the germline V gene are SGHRS and YFSETQ. CDR3 DNA sequence: TGCGCCAGCAGCCCCTCCCAGGATGGAAACACCATATATTTT. Encoded protein: CASSPSQDGNTIYF.

J is TRBJ2-7 and V is TRBV7-9; 9 bases are a match to TRBD2. V lost 5 bases and J lost 4; bases outside the gene matches: 9. Looked up from germline, CDR1 is SEHNR and CDR2 is FQNEAQ (reference sequence). CDR3 length equals 15 residues. The CDR3 spells CASSHPVSGRYEQYF. For the CDR3, the DNA is TGTGCCAGCAGCCACCCCGTAAGCGGGAGGTACGAGCAGTACTTC.

This chain connects TRBV5-1 to TRBJ2-1; D may be TRBD1 or TRBD2 (5 bases each). This CDR3 region has 15 residues. Trimming shortened V by 0 bases and J by 8 bases, and 15 bases separated the two germline ends. The germline V gene has CDR1 SGHRS and CDR2 YFSETQ. The CDR3 region is CASSLEGRPYHEQFF. In DNA form, the CDR3 reads TGCGCCAGCAGCTTGGAGGGACGCCCGTATCATGAGCAGTTCTTC.

This clone appeared once. The chain couples TRBV28 to TRBJ1-4; 7 bases are shared with TRBD1. V gave up 4 bases and J gave up 3 bases; unmatched junction bases: 5. Germline lookup yields CDR1 MDHEN and CDR2 SYDVKM. This CDR3 spans 15 amino acids. The CDR3 here is CASSYHRGANEKLFF. CDR3 nucleotides: TGTGCCAGCAGTTACCACAGGGGTGCTAATGAAAAACTGTTTTTT.

The V call is TRBV11-2, the J call TRBJ2-1; unclear D gene. V was shortened by 5 bases and J by 8 bases, with 13 bases between the two germline ends. This CDR3 region has 13 residues. CDR1 is SGHAT, CDR2 FQNNGV, per germline. The CDR3 coding sequence is TGTGCCAGCAGCGGAAAGCCAGGTGATGAGCAGTTCTTC. Translating gives CASSGKPGDEQFF.

The chain recombines TRBV30 with TRBJ2-7; D might be TRBD2 (6 bases). CDR3 length equals 13 residues. The ends were cut back, 1 base at V and 6 bases at J, with 13 bases in the middle. The germline CDR1 and CDR2 sequences are GTSNPN and SVGIG (reference sequence). Here the CDR3 DNA reads TGTGCCTGGAGTGAGGGACTCCCAAGCGAGCAGTACTTC. This gives the protein CAWSEGLPSEQYF.

The V gene is TRBV27, the J gene TRBJ2-7; a possible D gene is TRBD2 (5 bases). The V gene lost 2 bases and the J gene lost 2 bases, with 10 bases spanning the gap. The CDR3 sequence is 14 residues long. Germline CDR1 MNHEY, CDR2 SMNVEV (reference sequence). The CDR3 loop is CASSLARGTYEQYF. The DNA for the CDR3 is TGTGCCAGCAGTTTAGCCCGGGGAACCTACGAGCAGTACTTC.

The V and J genes are TRBV4-1 and TRBJ2-1; D perhaps matches TRBD1 (5 bases). V was pared by 4 bases and J by 0 bases, with 10 bases between. Germline V gene sequence: CDR1 MGHRA, CDR2 YSYEKL. This CDR3 spans 15 amino acids. CDR3 bases: TGCGCCAGCAGCCCCGGACATAGCTCCTACAATGAGCAGTTCTTC. Residues: CASSPGHSSYNEQFF.

This chain connects TRBV29-1 to TRBJ2-7; 8 bases map to TRBD1. The CDR3 sequence is 13 residues long. Germline V CDR1 and CDR2: SQVTM, ANQGSEA. The J segment lost 2 bases and the V segment lost 4 bases, leaving 4 bases of the junction unmatched. Here the CDR3 reads CSVVPQGAYEQYF. The CDR3 nucleotides are TGCAGCGTTGTACCACAGGGGGCCTACGAGCAGTACTTC.

This sequence joins TRBV27 and TRBJ2-5, with D uncertain. The V gene's germline CDR1 is MNHEY and CDR2 SMNVEV (reference sequence). V lost 4 bases, J lost 0 bases, and 12 bases lay in between. The CDR3 is made up of 15 amino acids. In DNA, the CDR3 is TGTGCCAGCAGTTCCCTCAGGAGCGACCAAGAGACCCAGTACTTC. The encoded protein is CASSSLRSDQETQYF.

V is TRBV19 and J is TRBJ2-2; possible D gene TRBD1, 6 bases. CDR1 is LNHDA, CDR2 SQIVND, per germline (reference sequence). The CDR3 has 17 residues. V was cut by 8 bases and J by 3 bases, with 22 bases left in between. The CDR3 region has the DNA TGTGCCAGTCCCGAGCCCCCACAGGGTGTGGACACCGGGGAGCTGTTTTTT. Its protein is CASPEPPQGVDTGELFF.

The genes are TRBV4-1 and TRBJ1-4; D gene ambiguous. Trimming left V 3 bases short and J 3 bases short, with 11 bases between. In germline, CDR1 is MGHRA, CDR2 YSYEKL. This CDR3 region has 15 residues. Here the CDR3 DNA reads TGCGCCAGCAGCCAGGCCGGGAGAGCTAATGAAAAACTGTTTTTT. This encodes CASSQAGRANEKLFF.

The CDR3 sequence is CSVEWDGLPTDTQYF. In DNA form, the CDR3 reads TGCAGCGTTGAATGGGACGGACTTCCCACAGATACGCAGTATTTT. The chain employs TRBV29-1 and TRBJ2-3, with D perhaps being TRBD1 or TRBD2 (5 bases each). V was pared by 2 bases and J by 2 bases, with 14 bases between. The CDR3 runs 15 residues. Germline V gene lookup returns CDR1 SQVTM and CDR2 ANQGSEA.

The gene calls are TRBV5-1 and TRBJ2-3; 8 nucleotides align to TRBD1. The germline V gene has CDR1 SGHRS and CDR2 YFSETQ. Trimming removed 1 base from V and 0 bases from J; junction bases left unmatched: 4. The CDR3 runs 16 residues. CDR3 DNA: TGCGCCAGCAGCTTGAAACAGGGGGGTAGCACAGATACGCAGTATTTT. Translated: CASSLKQGGSTDTQYF.

The chain has TRBV7-9 and TRBJ2-1, with 13 bases identical to TRBD2. This CDR3 has 16 residues. V was clipped by 5 bases and J by 5 bases; unmatched bases: 6. Germline CDR1 is SEHNR and CDR2 is FQNEAQ (reference sequence). The CDR3 here is CASSDPGLAGNNEQFF. The CDR3 nucleotides read TGTGCCAGCAGCGATCCGGGACTAGCGGGAAACAATGAGCAGTTCTTC.